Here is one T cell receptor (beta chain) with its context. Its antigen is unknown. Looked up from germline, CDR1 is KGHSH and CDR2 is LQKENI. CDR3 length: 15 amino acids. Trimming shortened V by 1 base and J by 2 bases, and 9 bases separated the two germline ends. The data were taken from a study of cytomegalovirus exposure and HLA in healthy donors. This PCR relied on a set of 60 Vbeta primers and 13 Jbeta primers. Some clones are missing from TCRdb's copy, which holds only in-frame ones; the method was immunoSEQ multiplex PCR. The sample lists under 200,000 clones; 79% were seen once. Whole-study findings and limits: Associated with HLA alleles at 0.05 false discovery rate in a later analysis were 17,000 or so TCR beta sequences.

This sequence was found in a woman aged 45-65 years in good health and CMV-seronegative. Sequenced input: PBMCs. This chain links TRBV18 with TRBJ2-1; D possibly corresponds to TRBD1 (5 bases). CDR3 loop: CASSPRQGPYNEQFF. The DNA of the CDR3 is TGTGCCAGCTCACCACGCCAGGGCCCCTACAATGAGCAGTTCTTC.